The following is a T cell receptor beta chain sequence with its context. In the authors' methods: Cell counts per sample came from amplifying reference gene primers. Libraries were prepared by immunoSEQ multiplex PCR; TCRdb keeps only in-frame clonotypes and omits some of them. For V, J and clone size, that table is used; D and trimming come from the DNA. The table lists more than 95,000 clones, about 70% of them singletons. This sample is part of a study of blood T cell repertoires in COVID-19. Study background: Both acute and convalescent COVID-19 samples were obtained from the United States, Italy and Spain. PBMCs, B-cell-depleted T cells, or T cells provided the cDNA or gDNA that made up the material.

CDR3 length equals 13 residues. Germline values: CDR1 LNHDA, CDR2 SQIVND (reference sequence). V lost 5 bases and J 6 bases, leaving 11 bases between the germline ends. The TCR was taken from a woman aged 70-85 years with acute or convalescent COVID-19. The genes are TRBV19 and TRBJ1-3, with no clear D. The sample consisted of peripheral blood. CDR3 region: CASSAGSKNTIYF. The CDR3, as DNA: TGTGCCAGTAGTGCCGGGAGCAAAAACACCATATATTTT.